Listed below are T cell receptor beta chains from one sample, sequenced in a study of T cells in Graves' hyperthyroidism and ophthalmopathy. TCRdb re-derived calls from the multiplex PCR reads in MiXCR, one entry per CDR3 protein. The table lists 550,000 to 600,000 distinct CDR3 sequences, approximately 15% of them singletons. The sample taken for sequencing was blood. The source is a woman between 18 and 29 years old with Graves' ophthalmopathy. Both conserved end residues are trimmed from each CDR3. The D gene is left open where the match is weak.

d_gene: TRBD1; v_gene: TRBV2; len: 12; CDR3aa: ASSADRGFYEQY
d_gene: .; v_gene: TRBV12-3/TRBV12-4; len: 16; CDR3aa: ASTQESSVGYSNQPQH
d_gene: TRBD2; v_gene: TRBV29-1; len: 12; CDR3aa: SVEGAAGVYEQY
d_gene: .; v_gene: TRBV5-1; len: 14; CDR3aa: ASSLSGGVGDQPQH
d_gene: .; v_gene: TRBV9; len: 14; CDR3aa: ASSSPVQGHSYEQY
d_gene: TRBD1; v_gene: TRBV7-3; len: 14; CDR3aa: ASSFSSGGSRDEQF
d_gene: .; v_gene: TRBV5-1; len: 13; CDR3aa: ASSGSGGGNEKLF
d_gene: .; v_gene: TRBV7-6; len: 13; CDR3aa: ASSLGGGAGREQY
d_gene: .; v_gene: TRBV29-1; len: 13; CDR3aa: SVWDQGQASYEQY
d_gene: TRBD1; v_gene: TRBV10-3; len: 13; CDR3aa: AISEVDRVRSGYT
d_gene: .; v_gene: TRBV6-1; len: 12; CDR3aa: ASSRDPSNTEAF
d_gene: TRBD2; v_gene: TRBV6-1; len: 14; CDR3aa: ASRNLAGVSYNEQF
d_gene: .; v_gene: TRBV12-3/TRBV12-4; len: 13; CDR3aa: ASSSLRGGNNEQF
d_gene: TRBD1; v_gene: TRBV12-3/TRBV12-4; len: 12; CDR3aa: ASSYRGQGNEQF
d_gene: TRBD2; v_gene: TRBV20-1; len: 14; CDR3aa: SARDLKREGYNEQF
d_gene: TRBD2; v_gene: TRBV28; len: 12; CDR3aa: ASSLYSGRKEQF
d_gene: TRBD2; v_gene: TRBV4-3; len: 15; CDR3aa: ASSQDTLAGVSGELF
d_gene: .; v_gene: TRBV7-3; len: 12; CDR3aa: ASRPNAQNTEAF
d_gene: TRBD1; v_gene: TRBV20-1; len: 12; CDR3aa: SASFRQGIYEQY
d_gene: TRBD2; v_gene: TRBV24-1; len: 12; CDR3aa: ATGRLADRGEQF
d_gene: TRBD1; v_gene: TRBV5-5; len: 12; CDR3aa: ASSLRQGASEQY
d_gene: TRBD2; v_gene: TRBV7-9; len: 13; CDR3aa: ASSLQSGRLYEQY
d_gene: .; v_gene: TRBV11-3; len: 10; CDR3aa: ASSQGESGYT
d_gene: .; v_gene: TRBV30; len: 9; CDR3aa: AWSVAGGQF
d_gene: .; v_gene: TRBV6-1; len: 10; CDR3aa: ASSEDEVEAF
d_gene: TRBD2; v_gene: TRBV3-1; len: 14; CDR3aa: ASSQAGLAGGNEQF